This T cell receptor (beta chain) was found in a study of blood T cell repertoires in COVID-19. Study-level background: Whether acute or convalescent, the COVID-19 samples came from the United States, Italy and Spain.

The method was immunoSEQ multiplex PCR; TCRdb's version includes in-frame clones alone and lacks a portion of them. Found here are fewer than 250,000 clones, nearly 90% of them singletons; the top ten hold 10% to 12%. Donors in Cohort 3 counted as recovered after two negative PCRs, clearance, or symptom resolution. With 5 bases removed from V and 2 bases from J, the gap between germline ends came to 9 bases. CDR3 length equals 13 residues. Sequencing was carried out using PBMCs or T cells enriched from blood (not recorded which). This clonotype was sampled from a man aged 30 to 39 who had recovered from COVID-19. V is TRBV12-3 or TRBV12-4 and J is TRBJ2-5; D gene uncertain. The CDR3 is CASSGQEQETQYF. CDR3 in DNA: TGTGCCAGCAGTGGGCAGGAACAAGAGACCCAGTACTTC.